This T cell receptor beta chain was documented in a study of control samples from healthy donors and cancer patients (dated by TCRdb to 2019 to 2021). Libraries were prepared through the immunoSEQ multiplex PCR assay. TCRdb took over this immuneACCESS table, retaining in-frame rearrangements with V and J assigned. Such tables are incomplete; in checked studies, under half of the missing clones stem from an unresolved V gene, and the remainder is unexplained. The sample yields 150,000 to 200,000 clones; 90% were counted once. Over 1.1% of the sample comes from the top ten. Comments on this clone: Its antigen is not yet known. No base-level quality is on record; no much larger clone is a single base apart.

The receptor was isolated from a woman between 50 and 59 years old in good health. The sample taken for sequencing was blood.

The base sequence is TGTGCCAGCAGCTTGTACCGTTACAATGAGCAGTTCTTC. Translation gives CASSLYRYNEQFF. Recombination linked TRBV7-2 to TRBJ2-1; no D gene call is confident. CDR1 and CDR2 are read off the germline V gene as SGHTA and FQGNSA. At the junction V is shortened by 3 bases and J by 4 bases, with 7 bases in between. The CDR3 contains 13 residues, cysteine and phenylalanine counted. Here the CDR3 DNA is all that survives: 39 bases in frame from base 1.